This record concerns one T cell receptor (beta chain) sequence. The data derive from a study of blood T cell repertoires in COVID-19. Study in general: There were acute and convalescent COVID-19 samples, and they came from the United States, Italy and Spain. Nucleic acid was either cDNA or gDNA, and it came from T cells, B-cell-depleted T cells, or PBMCs.

Per the germline V gene, CDR1 is SGDLS and CDR2 is YYNGEE. J lost 2 bases, V lost 4 bases, and 3 bases had no gene match. This CDR3 comprises 14 residues. In the authors' methods: Nucleated cell number was recorded as an estimate derived from reference gene primer amplification. TCRdb's table, derived via immunoSEQ multiplex PCR, lists solely in-frame clones and lacks some. V, J and clone size reflect that table, while D and trimming were determined from the DNA. In the table there are about 140,000 clones, more than 65% of which are singletons. The source is a human donor in a cohort sampled during active COVID-19. The chain recombines TRBV9 with TRBJ1-1; 9 positions match TRBD1. Sequencing was carried out using peripheral blood. For the CDR3, the DNA is TGTGCCAGCAGCCCGACAGGGGGAAACACTGAAGCTTTCTTT. Protein sequence: CASSPTGGNTEAFF.